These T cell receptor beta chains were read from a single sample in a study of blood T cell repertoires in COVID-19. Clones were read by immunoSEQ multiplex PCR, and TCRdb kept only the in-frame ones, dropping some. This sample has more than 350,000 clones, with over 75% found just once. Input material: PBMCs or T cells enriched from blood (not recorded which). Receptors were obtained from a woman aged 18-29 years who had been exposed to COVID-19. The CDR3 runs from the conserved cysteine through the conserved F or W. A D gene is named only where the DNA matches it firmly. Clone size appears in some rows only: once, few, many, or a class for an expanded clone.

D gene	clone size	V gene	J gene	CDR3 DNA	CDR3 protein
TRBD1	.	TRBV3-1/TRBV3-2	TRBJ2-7	TGTGCCAGCAGCCGAAGAATAGGGACAGGGGGGTCCCGCGAGCAGTACTTC	CASSRRIGTGGSREQYF
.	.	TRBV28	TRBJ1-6	TGTGCCAGCAGGGTGACAGGCCCAAATTCACCCCTCCACTTT	CASRVTGPNSPLHF
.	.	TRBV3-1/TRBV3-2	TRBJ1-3	TGTGCCAGCAGCCAAGAGACTTCTGGAAACACCATATATTTT	CASSQETSGNTIYF
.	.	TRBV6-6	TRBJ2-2	TGTGCCAGCAGACGAGACCGTAGCGGGAACACCGGGGAGCTGTTTTTT	CASRRDRSGNTGELFF
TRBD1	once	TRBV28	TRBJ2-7	TGTGCCAGCAACGGACAGGGCATGCGATTACTCCGCTACTACGAGCAGTACTTC	CASNGQGMRLLRYYEQYF
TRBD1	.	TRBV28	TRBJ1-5	TGTGCCAGCAGTCCCTGGGACAGGGAAAATCAGCCCCAGCATTTT	CASSPWDRENQPQHF
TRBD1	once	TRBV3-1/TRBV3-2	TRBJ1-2	TGTGCCAGCAGCCCATACCGGGGACAGATCTATGGCTACACCTTC	CASSPYRGQIYGYTF
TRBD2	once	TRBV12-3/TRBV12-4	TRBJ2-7	TGTGCCAGCCGGGGGGGCCATCCCTACGAGCAGTACTTC	CASRGGHPYEQYF
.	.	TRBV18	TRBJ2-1	TGTGCCAGCTCCGATTACAGACCGAGTGAGCAGTTCTTC	CASSDYRPSEQFF
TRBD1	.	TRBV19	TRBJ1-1	TGTGCCAGTAGGAAACAGGGGTTCGGTACTGAAGCTTTCTTT	CASRKQGFGTEAFF
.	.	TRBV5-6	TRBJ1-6	TGTGCCAGCAGCACCTATGGTTCACCCCTCCACTTT	CASSTYGSPLHF
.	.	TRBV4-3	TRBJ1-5	TGCGCCAGCAGCCAAGACTGGGGGGGCAGAGGACAGCCCCAGCATTTT	CASSQDWGGRGQPQHF
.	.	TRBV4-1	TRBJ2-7	TGCGCCAGCAGCCAAGATCCCACGCAACAACCCTACGAGCAGTACTTC	CASSQDPTQQPYEQYF
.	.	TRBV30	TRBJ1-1	TGTGCCTGGATACCCGGGAGCTTGAACACTGAAGCTTTCTTT	CAWIPGSLNTEAFF
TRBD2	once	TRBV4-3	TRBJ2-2	TGCGCCAGCAGCCAAGAGCTGGGGACTAGCGGGGACAACACCGGGGAGCTGTTTTTT	CASSQELGTSGDNTGELFF
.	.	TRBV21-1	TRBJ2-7	TGTGCCAGCATGACCCGGAGCTCCTACGAGCAGTACTTC	CASMTRSSYEQYF
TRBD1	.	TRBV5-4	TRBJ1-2	TGTGCCAGCAGCTTACCGGGACAGGGGGCGCCCTATGGCTACACCTTC	CASSLPGQGAPYGYTF